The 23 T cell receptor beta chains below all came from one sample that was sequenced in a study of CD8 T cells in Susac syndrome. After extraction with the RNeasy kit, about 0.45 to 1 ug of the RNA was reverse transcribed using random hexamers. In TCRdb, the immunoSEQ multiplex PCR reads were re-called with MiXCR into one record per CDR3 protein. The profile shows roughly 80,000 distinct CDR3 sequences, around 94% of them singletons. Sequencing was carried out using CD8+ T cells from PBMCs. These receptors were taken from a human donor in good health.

This CDR3 is CASSPSIGGGYGYTF. The CDR3 coding sequence is TGCGCCAGCAGCCCCTCCATCGGGGGGGGCTATGGCTACACCTTC. The genes are TRBV5-1 and TRBJ1-2; the D gene is possibly TRBD1 (5 bases). The V and J ends lost 4 bases and 4 bases respectively, with 17 bases between them. CDR3 size: 15 residues. The germline V gene encodes CDR1 SGHRS and CDR2 YFSETQ.

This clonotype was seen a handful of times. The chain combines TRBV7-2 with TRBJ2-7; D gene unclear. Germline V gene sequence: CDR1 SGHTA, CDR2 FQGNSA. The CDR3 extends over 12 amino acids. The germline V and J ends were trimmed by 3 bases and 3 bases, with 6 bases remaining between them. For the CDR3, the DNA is TGTGCCAGCAGCTTTGGGGTCTACGAGCAGTACTTC. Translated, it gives CASSFGVYEQYF.

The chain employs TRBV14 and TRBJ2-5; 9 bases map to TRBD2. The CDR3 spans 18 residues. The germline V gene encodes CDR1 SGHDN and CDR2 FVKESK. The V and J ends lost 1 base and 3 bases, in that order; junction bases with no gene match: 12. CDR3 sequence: CASSQGEGAGGPKETQYF. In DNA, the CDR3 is TGTGCCAGCAGCCAAGGAGAGGGAGCGGGGGGACCAAAAGAGACCCAGTACTTC.

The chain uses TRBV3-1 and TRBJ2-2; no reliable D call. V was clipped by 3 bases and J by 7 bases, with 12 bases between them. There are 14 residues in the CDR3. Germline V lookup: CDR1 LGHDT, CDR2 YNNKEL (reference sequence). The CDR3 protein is CASSHKTGLGELFF. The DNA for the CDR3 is TGTGCCAGCAGCCACAAGACTGGGCTCGGGGAGCTGTTTTTT.

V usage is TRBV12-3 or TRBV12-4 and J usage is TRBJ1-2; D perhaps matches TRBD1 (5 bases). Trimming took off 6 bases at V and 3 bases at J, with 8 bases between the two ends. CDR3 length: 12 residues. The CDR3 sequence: CASRSRDYGYTF. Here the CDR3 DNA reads TGTGCCAGCAGGTCCAGGGACTATGGCTACACCTTC.

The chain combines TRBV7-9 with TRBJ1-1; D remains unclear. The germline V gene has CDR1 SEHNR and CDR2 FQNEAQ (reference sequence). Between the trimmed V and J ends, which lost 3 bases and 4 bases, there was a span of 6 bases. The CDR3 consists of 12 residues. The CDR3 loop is CASSFFSTEAFF. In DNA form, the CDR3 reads TGTGCCAGCAGCTTCTTCAGCACTGAAGCTTTCTTT.

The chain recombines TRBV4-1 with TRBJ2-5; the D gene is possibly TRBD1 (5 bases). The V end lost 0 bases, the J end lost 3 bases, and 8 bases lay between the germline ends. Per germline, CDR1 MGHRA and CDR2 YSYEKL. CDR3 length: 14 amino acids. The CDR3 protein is CASSQETREETQYF. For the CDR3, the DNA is TGCGCCAGCAGCCAAGAAACCAGGGAAGAGACCCAGTACTTC.

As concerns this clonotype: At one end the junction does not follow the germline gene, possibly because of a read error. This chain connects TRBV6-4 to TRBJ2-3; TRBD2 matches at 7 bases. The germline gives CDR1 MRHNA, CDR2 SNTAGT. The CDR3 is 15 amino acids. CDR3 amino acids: CAISRLAEITDTQYF. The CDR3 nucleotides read TGTGCCATCAGTCGTCTAGCGGAGATCACAGATACGCAGTATTTT.

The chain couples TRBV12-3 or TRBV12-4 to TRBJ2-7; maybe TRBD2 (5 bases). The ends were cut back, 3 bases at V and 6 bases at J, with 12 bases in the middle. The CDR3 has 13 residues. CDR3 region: CASSLNEGIEQYF. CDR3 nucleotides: TGTGCCAGCAGTTTGAATGAGGGAATCGAGCAGTACTTC.

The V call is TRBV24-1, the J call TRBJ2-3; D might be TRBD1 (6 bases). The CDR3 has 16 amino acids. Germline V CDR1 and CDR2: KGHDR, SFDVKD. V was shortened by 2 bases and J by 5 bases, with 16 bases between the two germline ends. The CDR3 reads CATSDSILQGQDTQYF. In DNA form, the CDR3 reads TGTGCCACCAGTGATTCTATTTTACAGGGTCAAGATACGCAGTATTTT.

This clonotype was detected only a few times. CDR3 nucleotide sequence: TGTGCCAGCAGCTTGGGACAGGGGTTCACAGATACGCAGTATTTT. Residues: CASSLGQGFTDTQYF. The chain joins TRBV5-4 to TRBJ2-3; TRBD1 aligns across 8 bases. J was trimmed by 2 bases and V by 0 bases; bases with no gene match: 2. CDR3 length equals 15 residues. Germline V gene data show CDR1 as SGHNT and CDR2 as YYREEE (reference sequence).

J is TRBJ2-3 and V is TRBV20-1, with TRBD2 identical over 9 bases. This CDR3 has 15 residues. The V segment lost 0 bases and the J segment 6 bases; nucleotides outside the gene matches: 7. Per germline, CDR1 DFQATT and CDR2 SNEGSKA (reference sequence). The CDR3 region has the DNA TGCAGTGCTAGAGATCGGCGGGGGGGCATCGATACGCAGTATTTT. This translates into CSARDRRGGIDTQYF.

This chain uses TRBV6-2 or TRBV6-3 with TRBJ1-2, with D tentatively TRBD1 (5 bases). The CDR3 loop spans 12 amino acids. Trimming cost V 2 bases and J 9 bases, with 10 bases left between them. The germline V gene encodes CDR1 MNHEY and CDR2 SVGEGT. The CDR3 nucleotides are TGTGCCAGCAGTTACGGGGGGTTCAGCTACACCTTC. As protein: CASSYGGFSYTF.

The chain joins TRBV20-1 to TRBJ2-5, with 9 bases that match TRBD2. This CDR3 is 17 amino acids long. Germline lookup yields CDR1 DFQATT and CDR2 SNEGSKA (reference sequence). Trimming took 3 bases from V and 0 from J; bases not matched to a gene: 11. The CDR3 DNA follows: TGCAGTGCTAGCCACCTACCCTGGACTAGCGACCAAGAGACCCAGTACTTC. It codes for CSASHLPWTSDQETQYF.

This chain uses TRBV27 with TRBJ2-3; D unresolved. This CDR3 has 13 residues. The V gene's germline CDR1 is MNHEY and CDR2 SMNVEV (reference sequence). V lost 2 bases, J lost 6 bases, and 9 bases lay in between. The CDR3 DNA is TGTGCCAGCAGTTTAATTGACGCCGATACGCAGTATTTT. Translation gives CASSLIDADTQYF.

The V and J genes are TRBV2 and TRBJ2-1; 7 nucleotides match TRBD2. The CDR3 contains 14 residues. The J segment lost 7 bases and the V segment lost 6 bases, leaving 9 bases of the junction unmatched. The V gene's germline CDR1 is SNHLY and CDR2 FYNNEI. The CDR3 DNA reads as TGTGCCAGCAGGAGTCGGGAGGCCTCAAATGAGCAGTTCTTC. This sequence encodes CASRSREASNEQFF.

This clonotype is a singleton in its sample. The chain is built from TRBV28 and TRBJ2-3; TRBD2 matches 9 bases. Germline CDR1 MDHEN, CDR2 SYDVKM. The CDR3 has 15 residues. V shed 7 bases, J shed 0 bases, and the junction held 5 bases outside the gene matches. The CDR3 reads CASTLAGTSTDTQYF. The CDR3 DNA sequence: TGTGCCAGCACGCTAGCGGGGACTAGCACAGATACGCAGTATTTT. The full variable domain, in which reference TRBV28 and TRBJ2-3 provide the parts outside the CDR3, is DVKVTQSSRYLVKRTGEKVFLECVQDMDHENMFWYRQDPGLGLRLIYFSYDVKMKEKGDIPEGYSVSREKKERFSLILESASTNQTSMYLCASTLAGTSTDTQYFGPGTRLTVL.

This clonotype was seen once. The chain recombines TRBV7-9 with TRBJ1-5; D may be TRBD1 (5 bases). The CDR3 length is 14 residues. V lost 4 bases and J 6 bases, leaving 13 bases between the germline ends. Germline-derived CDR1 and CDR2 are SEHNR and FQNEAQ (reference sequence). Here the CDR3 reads CASSSTGAVQPQHF. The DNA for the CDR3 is TGTGCCAGCAGCTCCACAGGTGCGGTTCAGCCCCAGCATTTT.

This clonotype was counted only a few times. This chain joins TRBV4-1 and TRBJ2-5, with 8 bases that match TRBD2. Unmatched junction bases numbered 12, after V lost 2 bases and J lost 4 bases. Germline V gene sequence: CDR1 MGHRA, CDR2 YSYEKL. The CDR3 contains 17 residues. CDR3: CASSQLIDGGALETQYF. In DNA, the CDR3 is TGCGCCAGCAGCCAATTGATCGACGGGGGGGCCTTAGAGACCCAGTACTTC.

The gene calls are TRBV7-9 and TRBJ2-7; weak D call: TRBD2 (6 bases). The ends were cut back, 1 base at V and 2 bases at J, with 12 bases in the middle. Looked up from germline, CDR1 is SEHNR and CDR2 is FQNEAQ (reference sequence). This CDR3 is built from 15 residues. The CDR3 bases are TGTGCCAGCAGCTTAGGCGGGACTTCCGCCTACGAGCAGTACGTC. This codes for CASSLGGTSAYEQYV.

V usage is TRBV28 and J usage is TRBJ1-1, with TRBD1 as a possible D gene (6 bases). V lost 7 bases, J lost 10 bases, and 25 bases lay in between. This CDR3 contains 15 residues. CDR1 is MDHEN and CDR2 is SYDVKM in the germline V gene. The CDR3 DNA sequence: TGTGCCAGCACCATCACCGAGACGGGACACTTAGGAGCTTTCTTT. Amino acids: CASTITETGHLGAFF.

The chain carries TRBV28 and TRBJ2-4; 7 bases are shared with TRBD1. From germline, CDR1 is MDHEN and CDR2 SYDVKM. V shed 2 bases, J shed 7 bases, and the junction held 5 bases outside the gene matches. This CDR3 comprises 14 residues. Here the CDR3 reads CASSLEGAPNIQYF. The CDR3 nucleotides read TGTGCCAGCAGTTTAGAGGGGGCCCCGAACATTCAGTACTTC.

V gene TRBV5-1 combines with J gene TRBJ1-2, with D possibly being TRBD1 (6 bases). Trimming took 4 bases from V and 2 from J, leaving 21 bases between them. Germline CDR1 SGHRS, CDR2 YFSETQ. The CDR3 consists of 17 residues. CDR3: CASSHAEYRARNYGYTF. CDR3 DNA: TGCGCCAGCAGCCACGCGGAGTACAGGGCACGGAACTATGGCTACACCTTC. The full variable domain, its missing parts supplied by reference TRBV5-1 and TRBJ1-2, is KAGVTQTPRYLIKTRGQQVTLSCSPISGHRSVSWYQQTPGQGLQFLFEYFSETQRNKGNFPGRFSGRQFSNSRSEMNVSTLELGDSALYLCASSHAEYRARNYGYTFGSGTRLTVV.